This is a list of T cell receptor beta chains from one sample in a study of T-cell reconstitution after alpha-beta-depleted transplantation in children. TCRdb itself ran the PCR reads through MiXCR, one entry per CDR3 protein. Among about 610,000 distinct CDR3 sequences listed, 10% were seen once. This sample comprised PBMCs from the stem cell graft donor, obtained from the stem cell graft. Receptors originate from a human donor who donated a stem cell graft to a child with acute myeloid leukemia. Each CDR3 is given with its conserved first and last residue. D genes are given only for firm matches. Clone size is given for some rows only: seen once, a few or many times, or a class if the clone is expanded.

CDR3aa	CDR3nt	abundance	v_gene	j_gene	d_gene
CATGRQGTYEQYF	TGTGCCACCGGAAGACAGGGAACCTACGAGCAGTACTTC	few	TRBV24-1	TRBJ2-7	TRBD1
CSAGDTLRGQYF	TGCAGTGCAGGGGACACGCTGAGGGGGCAGTACTTC	few	TRBV20-1	TRBJ2-7	NA
CASTPEGPLYNEQFF	TGTGCCAGCACCCCCGAGGGGCCCCTCTACAATGAGCAGTTCTTC	NA	TRBV7-8	TRBJ2-1	NA
CASSASGTEAFF	TGTGCCAGCAGCGCCTCAGGGACTGAAGCTTTCTTT	many	TRBV12-3/TRBV12-4	TRBJ1-1	NA
CASSFTASYGYTF	TGTGCCAGCAGTTTTACAGCTAGCTATGGCTACACCTTC	many	TRBV28	TRBJ1-2	NA
CSARDSGDPNYEQFF	TGCAGTGCTAGAGATTCAGGGGACCCCAATTACGAGCAGTTCTTC	NA	TRBV20-1	TRBJ2-1	NA
CSASPPTSGYNEQFF	TGCAGTGCTAGTCCCCCTACTAGCGGATACAATGAGCAGTTCTTC	few	TRBV20-1	TRBJ2-1	TRBD2
CASSQGTGPLYGYTF	TGCGCCAGCAGCCAAGGAACGGGCCCACTCTATGGCTACACCTTC	few	TRBV4-3	TRBJ1-2	NA
CSADRRTEEKLFF	TGCAGTGCCGACCGGAGGACCGAGGAAAAACTGTTTTTT	few	TRBV20-1	TRBJ1-4	NA
CASRGWGAEAFF	TGTGCCAGCCGGGGTTGGGGGGCTGAAGCTTTCTTT	many	TRBV7-2	TRBJ1-1	NA